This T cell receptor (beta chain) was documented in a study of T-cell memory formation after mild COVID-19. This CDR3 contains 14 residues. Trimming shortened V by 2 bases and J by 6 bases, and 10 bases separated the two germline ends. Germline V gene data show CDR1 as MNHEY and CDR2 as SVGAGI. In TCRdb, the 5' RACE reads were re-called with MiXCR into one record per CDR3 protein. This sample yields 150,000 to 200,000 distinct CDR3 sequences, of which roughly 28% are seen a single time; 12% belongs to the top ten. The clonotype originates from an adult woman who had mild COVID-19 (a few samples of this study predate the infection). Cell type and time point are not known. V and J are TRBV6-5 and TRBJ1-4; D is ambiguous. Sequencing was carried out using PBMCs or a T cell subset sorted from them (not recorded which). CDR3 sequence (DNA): TGTGCCAGCAGTTACCCTCGATCCTATGAAAAACTGTTTTTT. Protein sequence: CASSYPRSYEKLFF.